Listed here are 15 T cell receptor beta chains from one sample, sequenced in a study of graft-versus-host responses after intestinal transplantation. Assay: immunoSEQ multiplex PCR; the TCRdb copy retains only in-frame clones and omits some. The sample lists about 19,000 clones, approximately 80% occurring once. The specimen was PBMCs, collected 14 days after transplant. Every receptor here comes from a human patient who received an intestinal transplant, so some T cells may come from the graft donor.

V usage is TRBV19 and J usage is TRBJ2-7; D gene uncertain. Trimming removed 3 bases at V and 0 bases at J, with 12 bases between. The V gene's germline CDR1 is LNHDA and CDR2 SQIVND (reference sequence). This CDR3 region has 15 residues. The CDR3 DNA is TGTGCCAGTAGTATGTCAGGTTTAAGCTCCTACGAGCAGTACTTC. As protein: CASSMSGLSSYEQYF.

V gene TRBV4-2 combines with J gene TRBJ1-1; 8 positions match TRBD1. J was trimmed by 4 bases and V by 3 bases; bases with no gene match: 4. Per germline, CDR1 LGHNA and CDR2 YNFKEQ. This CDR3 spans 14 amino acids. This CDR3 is CASSHDRGGTEAFF. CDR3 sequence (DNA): TGTGCCAGCAGCCATGACAGGGGCGGCACTGAAGCTTTCTTT.

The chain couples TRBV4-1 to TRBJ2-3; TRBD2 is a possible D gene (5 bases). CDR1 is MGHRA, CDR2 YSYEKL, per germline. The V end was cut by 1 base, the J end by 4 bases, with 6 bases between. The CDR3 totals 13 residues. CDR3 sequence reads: CASSQVEADTQYF. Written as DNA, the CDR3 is TGCGCCAGCAGCCAAGTGGAGGCAGATACGCAGTATTTT.

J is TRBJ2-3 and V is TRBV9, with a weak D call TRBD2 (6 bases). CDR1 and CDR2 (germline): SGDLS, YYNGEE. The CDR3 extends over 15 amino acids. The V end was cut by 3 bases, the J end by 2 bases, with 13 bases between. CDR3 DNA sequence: TGTGCCAGCAGCGGGGCCGGGACTCACACAGATACGCAGTATTTT. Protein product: CASSGAGTHTDTQYF.

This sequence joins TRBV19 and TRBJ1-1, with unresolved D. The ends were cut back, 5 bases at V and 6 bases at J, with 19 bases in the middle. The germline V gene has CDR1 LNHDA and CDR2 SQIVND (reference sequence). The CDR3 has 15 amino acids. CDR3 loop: CASSQVEGRIPEAFF. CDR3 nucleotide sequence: TGTGCCAGTAGTCAGGTGGAGGGAAGGATTCCTGAAGCTTTCTTT.

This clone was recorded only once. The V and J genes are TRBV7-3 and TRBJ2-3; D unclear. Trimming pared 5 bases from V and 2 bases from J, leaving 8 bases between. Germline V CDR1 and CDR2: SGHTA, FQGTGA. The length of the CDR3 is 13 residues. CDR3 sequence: CASSRLSTDTQYF. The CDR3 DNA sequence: TGTGCCAGCAGCCGCCTCTCCACAGATACGCAGTATTTT.

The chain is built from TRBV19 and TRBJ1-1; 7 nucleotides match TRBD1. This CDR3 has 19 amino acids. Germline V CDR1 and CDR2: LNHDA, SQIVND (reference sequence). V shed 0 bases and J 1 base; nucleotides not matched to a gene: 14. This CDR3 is CASSIDHWTGELPNTEAFF. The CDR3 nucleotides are TGTGCCAGTAGTATAGATCACTGGACAGGAGAACTCCCGAACACTGAAGCTTTCTTT. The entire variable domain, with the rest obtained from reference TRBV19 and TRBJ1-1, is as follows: DGGITQSPKYLFRKEGQNVTLSCEQNLNHDAMYWYRQDPGQGLRLIYYSQIVNDFQKGDIAEGYSVSREKKESFPLTVTSAQKNPTAFYLCASSIDHWTGELPNTEAFFGQGTRLTVV.

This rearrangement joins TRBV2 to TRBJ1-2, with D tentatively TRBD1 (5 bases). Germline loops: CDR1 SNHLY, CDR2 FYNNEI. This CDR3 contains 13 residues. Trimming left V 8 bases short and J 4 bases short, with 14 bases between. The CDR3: CASPPGGTYGYTF. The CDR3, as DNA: TGTGCCAGCCCCCCAGGTGGGACCTATGGCTACACCTTC.

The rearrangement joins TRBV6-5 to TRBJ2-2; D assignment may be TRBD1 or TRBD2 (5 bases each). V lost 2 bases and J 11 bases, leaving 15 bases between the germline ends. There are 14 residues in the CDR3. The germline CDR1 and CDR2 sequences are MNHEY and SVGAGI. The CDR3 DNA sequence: TGTGCCAGCAGTTACCGAGGGGTAACGGTAGAGCTGTTTTTT. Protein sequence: CASSYRGVTVELFF.

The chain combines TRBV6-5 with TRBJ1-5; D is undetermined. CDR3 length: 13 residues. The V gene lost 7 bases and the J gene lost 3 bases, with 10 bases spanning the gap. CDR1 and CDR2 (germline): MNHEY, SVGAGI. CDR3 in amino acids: CASIGSANQPQHF. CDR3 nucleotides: TGTGCCAGCATAGGTTCTGCCAATCAGCCCCAGCATTTT.

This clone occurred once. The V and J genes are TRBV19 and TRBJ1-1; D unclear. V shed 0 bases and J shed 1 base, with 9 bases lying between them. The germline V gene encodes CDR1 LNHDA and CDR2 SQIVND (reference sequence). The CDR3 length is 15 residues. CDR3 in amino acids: CASSIEWVENTEAFF. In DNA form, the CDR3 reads TGTGCCAGTAGTATAGAGTGGGTTGAGAACACTGAAGCTTTCTTT.

CDR3 sequence: CASSSLAASYNEQFF. The DNA for the CDR3 is TGTGCCAGCAGCTCCCTAGCGGCCTCCTACAATGAGCAGTTCTTC. The chain carries TRBV28 and TRBJ2-1; 7 bases map to TRBD2. CDR3 length equals 15 residues. V was pared by 6 bases and J by 0 bases, with 5 bases of the junction left unmatched. The germline V gene encodes CDR1 MDHEN and CDR2 SYDVKM.

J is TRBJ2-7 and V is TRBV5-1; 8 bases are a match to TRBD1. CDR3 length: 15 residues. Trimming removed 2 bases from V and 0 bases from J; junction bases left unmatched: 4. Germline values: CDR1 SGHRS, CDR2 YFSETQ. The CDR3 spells CASSLDGQGSYEQYF. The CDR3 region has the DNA TGCGCCAGCAGCTTAGACGGACAGGGCTCCTACGAGCAGTACTTC.

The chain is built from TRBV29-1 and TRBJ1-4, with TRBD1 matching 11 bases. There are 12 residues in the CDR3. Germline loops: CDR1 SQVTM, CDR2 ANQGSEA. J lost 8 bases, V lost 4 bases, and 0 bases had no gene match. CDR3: CSVGTGGEKLFF. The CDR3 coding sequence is TGCAGCGTTGGGACAGGGGGCGAAAAACTGTTTTTT.

In DNA, the CDR3 is TGTGCCAGCAGTGACGCGGGGGGGCCAGATACGCAGTATTTT. Amino acids: CASSDAGGPDTQYF. The gene calls are TRBV6-4 and TRBJ2-3; TRBD2 aligns across 9 bases. The germline gives CDR1 MRHNA, CDR2 SNTAGT. Trimming took 2 bases from V and 4 from J; bases not matched to a gene: 1. The CDR3 has 14 residues.